The 16 T cell receptor beta chains below all came from one sample that was sequenced in a study of CD8 T cells in Susac syndrome (dated by TCRdb to between 2018 and 2020). Library construction relied on the immunoSEQ multiplex PCR assay. RNA was extracted using the RNeasy kit, and about 0.45 to 1 ug of the RNA was reverse transcribed with random hexamers. TCRdb trimmed public reads at Q25 via fastp, called clones via MiXCR and kept in-frame beta chains. CDR3 protein sequences are deduplicated, and each keeps its most common genes and DNA. The sample data list over 100,000 distinct CDR3 sequences, and about 95% of these were observed just once. The ten top clones hold about 0.28% of the sample. Sequencing was carried out using CD8+ T cells from PBMCs. The receptors were gathered from a human donor with Susac syndrome.

This clonotype was found once. The chain combines TRBV10-3 with TRBJ2-1; D is unresolved. Trimming took off 3 bases at V and 9 bases at J, with 3 bases between the two ends. The germline gives CDR1 ENHRY, CDR2 SYGVKD. This CDR3 is built from 10 residues. CDR3 in amino acids: CAISDGEQFF. The CDR3, as DNA: TGTGCCATCAGTGACGGTGAGCAGTTCTTC.

This chain links TRBV9 with TRBJ2-5, with D unclear. The CDR3 has 11 amino acids. The V and J ends lost 4 bases and 7 bases respectively, with 8 bases between them. CDR1 is SGDLS and CDR2 is YYNGEE in the germline V gene. CDR3 DNA: TGTGCCAGCAGCTCTGCTGGGACCCAGTACTTC. Translation gives CASSSAGTQYF.

The chain couples TRBV5-6 to TRBJ2-5; the match to TRBD2 covers 11 bases. CDR1 is SGHDT, CDR2 YYEEEE, per germline. V gave up 1 base and J gave up 4 bases; unmatched junction bases: 3. This CDR3 is 15 amino acids long. The CDR3 spells CASSLSLAGGETQYF. CDR3 in DNA: TGTGCCAGCAGCTTGAGTCTAGCGGGGGGAGAGACCCAGTACTTC.

The V gene is TRBV29-1, the J gene TRBJ1-1; D is undetermined. The CDR3 is made up of 14 amino acids. V gave up 1 base and J gave up 7 bases, with 16 bases separating them. The V gene's germline CDR1 is SQVTM and CDR2 ANQGSEA. The CDR3 loop is CSVEGDVRTREAFF. In nucleotides, the CDR3 is TGCAGCGTTGAAGGCGACGTTAGGACGCGTGAAGCTTTCTTT. Looking up the rest from reference TRBV29-1 and TRBJ1-1 gives the full variable domain: SAVISQKPSRDICQRGTSLTIQCQVDSQVTMMFWYRQQPGQSLTLIATANQGSEATYESGFVIDKFPISRPNLTFSTLTVSNMSPEDSSIYLCSVEGDVRTREAFFGQGTRLTVV.

This chain joins TRBV5-4 and TRBJ2-7; tentatively, D is TRBD1 or TRBD2 (5 bases each). The CDR3 extends over 16 amino acids. Trimming stripped 4 bases from V and 0 bases from J, with 17 bases between. Germline CDR1 is SGHNT and CDR2 is YYREEE (reference sequence). The CDR3 coding sequence is TGTGCCAGCAGCGTGGGACCTCCTGATAGCTCCTACGAGCAGTACTTC. Protein product: CASSVGPPDSSYEQYF.

The gene calls are TRBV7-9 and TRBJ2-1; D call uncertain. CDR3 size: 12 residues. Between the trimmed V and J ends, which lost 0 bases and 10 bases, there was a span of 7 bases. CDR1 and CDR2 from the germline V gene are SEHNR and FQNEAQ (reference sequence). CDR3 protein: CASSLARQEQFF. The CDR3 bases are TGTGCCAGCAGCTTAGCGCGACAAGAGCAGTTCTTC.

This clonotype was seen only once. The chain employs TRBV5-1 and TRBJ2-7; possible D gene TRBD2, 7 bases. Germline loops: CDR1 SGHRS, CDR2 YFSETQ. This CDR3 is built from 13 residues. Trimming pared 1 base from V and 6 bases from J, leaving 11 bases between. The CDR3 DNA follows: TGCGCCAGCAGCTTGAGGGGGGGCCTCGAGCAGTACTTC. Amino acids: CASSLRGGLEQYF.

V usage is TRBV29-1 and J usage is TRBJ2-7, with 8 nucleotides matching TRBD1. From germline, CDR1 is SQVTM and CDR2 ANQGSEA. The V gene end was trimmed by 3 bases and the J gene end by 3 bases; junction bases not matched to a gene: 1. CDR3 length equals 12 residues. The CDR3 is CSVDTGGYEQYF. Written as DNA, the CDR3 is TGCAGCGTTGATACAGGGGGCTACGAGCAGTACTTC.

CDR3 amino acids: CASSVAGAATYEQYF. DNA of the CDR3: TGTGCCAGCAGCGTAGCTGGCGCAGCCACCTACGAGCAGTACTTC. J is TRBJ2-7 and V is TRBV9; no definite D call. CDR1 is SGDLS and CDR2 is YYNGEE in the germline V gene. The CDR3 length is 15 residues. V lost 0 bases and J lost 2, with 12 bases in between.

The chain uses TRBV7-9 and TRBJ2-3; D not certain. This CDR3 spans 15 amino acids. Trimming took off 5 bases at V and 0 bases at J, with 12 bases between the two ends. CDR1 and CDR2 from the germline V gene are SEHNR and FQNEAQ (reference sequence). The CDR3 protein is CASSVVRLSTDTQYF. The DNA of the CDR3 is TGTGCCAGCAGCGTTGTGCGACTTAGCACAGATACGCAGTATTTT.

The table lists this clonotype with a count of one. The V gene is TRBV2, the J gene TRBJ2-1; 8 bases line up with TRBD1. Germline CDR1 is SNHLY and CDR2 is FYNNEI. This CDR3 is 12 amino acids long. V lost 6 bases and J lost 8; bases outside the gene matches: 3. CDR3 in amino acids: CASRWDRYEQFF. The CDR3 DNA reads TGTGCCAGCAGATGGGACAGGTATGAGCAGTTCTTC.

The chain recombines TRBV3-1 with TRBJ2-3; possibly TRBD1 or TRBD2 for D (5 bases each). Trimming left V 5 bases short and J 6 bases short, with 12 bases between. The CDR3 extends over 13 amino acids. CDR1 and CDR2 (germline): LGHDT, YNNKEL (reference sequence). The CDR3 region has the DNA TGTGCCAGCAGCAACGGGGCCCCTGATACGCAGTATTTT. Translation gives CASSNGAPDTQYF.

The chain links TRBV5-1 to TRBJ2-1; 10 positions agree with TRBD2. The CDR3 is 14 residues long. J was trimmed by 5 bases and V by 6 bases; bases with no gene match: 5. Germline CDR1 SGHRS, CDR2 YFSETQ. In DNA form, the CDR3 reads TGCGCCAGCACCCATAGCGGGGGGAACAATGAGCAGTTCTTC. As protein: CASTHSGGNNEQFF.

The rearrangement uses TRBV7-2 and TRBJ2-7; the match to TRBD2 covers 10 bases. This CDR3 region has 15 residues. The junction had 5 bases not matched to a gene; V was cut back by 1 base and J by 5 bases. The germline V gene encodes CDR1 SGHTA and CDR2 FQGNSA. CDR3 in DNA: TGTGCCAGCAGCTTAGGGCTAGCGGGGGTGCACGAGCAGTACTTC. Translated: CASSLGLAGVHEQYF. Filled out from reference TRBV7-2 and TRBJ2-7, the complete variable domain reads GAGVSQSPSNKVTEKGKDVELRCDPISGHTALYWYRQSLGQGLEFLIYFQGNSAPDKSGLPSDRFSAERTGGSVSTLTIQRTQQEDSAVYLCASSLGLAGVHEQYFGPGTRLTVT.

This chain uses TRBV30 with TRBJ2-7; D is undetermined. This CDR3 comprises 13 residues. The germline V and J ends were trimmed by 2 bases and 4 bases, with 12 bases remaining between them. CDR1 is GTSNPN, CDR2 SVGIG, per germline (reference sequence). The CDR3 loop is CAWSLGGIYEQYF. CDR3 bases: TGTGCCTGGAGTCTGGGTGGCATTTACGAGCAGTACTTC.

This chain links TRBV6-5 with TRBJ1-4, with 8 bases lining up with TRBD1. The junction had 0 bases not matched to a gene; V was cut back by 0 bases and J by 3 bases. CDR3 length equals 15 residues. Germline CDR1 MNHEY, CDR2 SVGAGI. Here the CDR3 DNA reads TGTGCCAGCAGTTACTCGACAGGGGCTAATGAAAAACTGTTTTTT. This encodes CASSYSTGANEKLFF.